One and the same sample provided the 29 T cell receptor beta chains below, sequenced in a study of blood T cell repertoires in COVID-19. Method: immunoSEQ multiplex PCR; TCRdb's copy keeps in-frame clones and lacks some. The data hold approximately 170,000 clones, with over 75% observed a single time. Input material: PBMCs or T cells enriched from blood (not recorded which). Receptors were obtained from a woman aged 18-29 years who had recovered from COVID-19.

This chain uses TRBV18 with TRBJ2-3; D unclear. The ends were cut back, 0 bases at V and 5 bases at J, with 18 bases in the middle. The CDR3 runs 17 residues. In germline, CDR1 is KGHSH, CDR2 LQKENI. The CDR3 DNA is TGTGCCAGCTCACCACCGGGTAAATGGGCGTTGGAAGATACGCAGTATTTT. This gives the protein CASSPPGKWALEDTQYF.

This clone has only one observation. The chain recombines TRBV5-1 with TRBJ2-7; D perhaps matches TRBD1 (5 bases). The germline V gene encodes CDR1 SGHRS and CDR2 YFSETQ. V lost 5 bases, J lost 1 base, and 13 bases lay in between. The length of the CDR3 is 14 residues. DNA of the CDR3: TGCGCCAGCAGTTACGGCGACAGTTCCTACGAGCAGTACTTC. Translated: CASSYGDSSYEQYF.

The chain has TRBV28 and TRBJ2-7, with D perhaps TRBD2 (6 bases). Trimming shortened V by 5 bases and J by 0 bases, and 11 bases separated the two germline ends. The CDR3 length is 14 residues. Germline CDR1 MDHEN, CDR2 SYDVKM. CDR3 amino acids: CASSAASASYEQYF. The CDR3 bases are TGTGCCAGCAGTGCTGCTAGCGCCTCCTACGAGCAGTACTTC.

The chain carries TRBV28 and TRBJ2-2; TRBD1 is a possible D gene (5 bases). The CDR3 extends over 15 amino acids. Germline CDR1 reads MDHEN; CDR2 reads SYDVKM. Trimming took 0 bases from V and 2 from J, leaving 7 bases between them. CDR3 sequence reads: CASSLWGHNTGELFF. The CDR3 coding sequence is TGTGCCAGCAGTTTATGGGGGCACAACACCGGGGAGCTGTTTTTT.

V usage is TRBV6-5 and J usage is TRBJ1-1; D not resolved. Trimming pared 9 bases from V and 0 bases from J, leaving 11 bases between. The length of the CDR3 is 13 residues. Germline CDR1 reads MNHEY; CDR2 reads SVGAGI. Written as DNA, the CDR3 is TGTGCCAGTCAGGCAGGATTGAACACTGAAGCTTTCTTT. Protein sequence: CASQAGLNTEAFF.

The V gene is TRBV4-1, the J gene TRBJ2-1, with 13 bases lining up with TRBD2. V shed 3 bases, J shed 7 bases, and the junction held 0 bases outside the gene matches. Per the germline V gene, CDR1 is MGHRA and CDR2 is YSYEKL. The CDR3 totals 14 residues. Here the CDR3 reads CASSQGLAGNEQFF. CDR3 nucleotide sequence: TGCGCCAGCAGCCAGGGACTAGCGGGGAATGAGCAGTTCTTC.

V is TRBV29-1 and J is TRBJ2-5; D possibly corresponds to TRBD1 (6 bases). Germline V gives CDR1 SQVTM, CDR2 ANQGSEA. CDR3 length equals 12 residues. Deletions cut 2 bases from V and 2 bases from J, with 6 bases between. CDR3 nucleotides: TGCAGCGTTGAACAGGGGCAAGAGACCCAGTACTTC. Encoded protein: CSVEQGQETQYF.

The rearrangement links TRBV2 to TRBJ2-2, with 9 bases aligning to TRBD2. V shed 8 bases and J 0 bases; nucleotides not matched to a gene: 7. The CDR3 consists of 16 residues. Germline V gives CDR1 SNHLY, CDR2 FYNNEI. The CDR3 here is CASDGSGSTNTGELFF. The CDR3 bases are TGTGCCAGCGATGGTAGCGGGAGCACGAACACCGGGGAGCTGTTTTTT.

V gene TRBV20-1 combines with J gene TRBJ1-1; no clear D. V was pared by 8 bases and J by 6 bases, with 10 bases between. The CDR3 is 10 residues long. Per germline, CDR1 DFQATT and CDR2 SNEGSKA (reference sequence). The CDR3 region is CSPRGPEAFF. The CDR3 DNA reads as TGCAGTCCACGGGGTCCTGAAGCTTTCTTT.

CDR3: CASSPGLALGIEQYF. Written as DNA, the CDR3 is TGTGCCAGCAGTCCGGGACTAGCCCTGGGGATCGAGCAGTACTTC. This chain connects TRBV27 to TRBJ2-7; 9 bases map to TRBD2. The CDR3 contains 15 residues. Germline trimming cut 5 bases from V and 6 bases from J; bases unmatched to any gene: 11. Germline V gives CDR1 MNHEY, CDR2 SMNVEV (reference sequence).

The chain has TRBV7-9 and TRBJ1-2; 10 nucleotides agree with TRBD1. Looked up from germline, CDR1 is SEHNR and CDR2 is FQNEAQ (reference sequence). CDR3 size: 15 residues. Trimming at V came to 2 bases and at J to 13 bases, leaving 13 bases not matched to a gene. CDR3 protein: CASSLRGTGEYVSTF. Here the CDR3 DNA reads TGTGCCAGCAGCTTACGTGGGACAGGGGAATATGTGAGCACCTTC. Combining the CDR3 with reference TRBV7-9 and TRBJ1-2 gives the whole variable domain DTGVSQNPRHKITKRGQNVTFRCDPISEHNRLYWYRQTLGQGPEFLTYFQNEAQLEKSRLLSDRFSAERPKGSFSTLEIQRTEQGDSAMYLCASSLRGTGEYVSTFGSGTRLTVV.

This chain joins TRBV4-1 and TRBJ1-1, with D possibly matching TRBD1 (5 bases). The germline V gene encodes CDR1 MGHRA and CDR2 YSYEKL. Deletions cut 6 bases from V and 3 bases from J, with 20 bases between. The CDR3 is 16 residues long. CDR3 sequence: CASSIVIRGSDTEAFF. The CDR3 nucleotides read TGCGCCAGCAGTATAGTCATCCGGGGGTCCGACACTGAAGCTTTCTTT.

The chain combines TRBV7-9 with TRBJ2-1; 7 bases align to TRBD2. V was clipped by 1 base and J by 9 bases; unmatched bases: 9. The CDR3 totals 15 residues. From germline, CDR1 is SEHNR and CDR2 FQNEAQ (reference sequence). CDR3 sequence reads: CASSLGPFREAEQFF. DNA of the CDR3: TGTGCCAGCAGCTTAGGCCCATTCCGGGAGGCTGAGCAGTTCTTC. Using reference TRBV7-9 and TRBJ2-1 for the parts outside the CDR3, the full variable domain is DTGVSQNPRHKITKRGQNVTFRCDPISEHNRLYWYRQTLGQGPEFLTYFQNEAQLEKSRLLSDRFSAERPKGSFSTLEIQRTEQGDSAMYLCASSLGPFREAEQFFGPGTRLTVL.

The chain uses TRBV30 and TRBJ1-2; TRBD1 is a possible D gene (6 bases). This CDR3 has 13 amino acids. Germline V gene data show CDR1 as GTSNPN and CDR2 as SVGIG (reference sequence). Trimming took off 7 bases at V and 7 bases at J, with 19 bases between the two ends. This CDR3 is CAYTDSPQGGYTF. In DNA, the CDR3 is TGTGCCTATACGGACAGCCCCCAGGGTGGCTACACCTTC.

The chain carries TRBV24-1 and TRBJ1-4; D is uncertain. The CDR3 runs to 16 residues. Trimming pared 5 bases from V and 0 bases from J, leaving 12 bases between. Germline V lookup: CDR1 KGHDR, CDR2 SFDVKD. In DNA, the CDR3 is TGTGCCACCAGTGGTACTCTCACCTCAACTAATGAAAAACTGTTTTTT. Its protein product is CATSGTLTSTNEKLFF.

The chain joins TRBV5-1 to TRBJ2-1; a weak D match, TRBD1 (6 bases). The CDR3 covers 12 residues. Trimming removed 2 bases at V and 6 bases at J, with 6 bases between. In germline, CDR1 is SGHRS, CDR2 YFSETQ. The CDR3 nucleotides are TGCGCCAGCAGCTTAGGGGGCAATGAGCAGTTCTTC. Its protein is CASSLGGNEQFF.

The chain combines TRBV27 with TRBJ1-6; possibly TRBD1 for D (6 bases). Germline-derived CDR1 and CDR2 are MNHEY and SMNVEV (reference sequence). The CDR3 runs 16 residues. The V end was cut by 10 bases, the J end by 5 bases, with 21 bases between. Here the CDR3 DNA reads TGTGCCACGCAAACCTCGCCGGGACACCATAATTCACCCCTCCACTTT. Its protein product is CATQTSPGHHNSPLHF.

This chain joins TRBV28 and TRBJ1-1, with 7 nucleotides matching TRBD1. J lost 11 bases, V lost 4 bases, and 7 bases had no gene match. The CDR3 totals 12 residues. Germline CDR1 and CDR2: MDHEN and SYDVKM. CDR3 DNA: TGTGCCAGCAGTTCCCGGGACAGCGACGCTTTCTTT. Its protein is CASSSRDSDAFF.

The V gene is TRBV7-8, the J gene TRBJ2-2, with a possible D match to TRBD1 (6 bases). The CDR3 covers 16 residues. Deletions cut 6 bases from V and 6 bases from J, with 20 bases between. The germline gives CDR1 SGHVS, CDR2 FQNEAQ. CDR3 nucleotides: TGTGCCAGCAGACACCGCAGGGGCAGGGAACCCGGGGAGCTGTTTTTT. It yields the protein CASRHRRGREPGELFF.

This chain connects TRBV19 to TRBJ2-1; possible D gene TRBD1, 6 bases. CDR3 size: 16 residues. Per germline, CDR1 LNHDA and CDR2 SQIVND (reference sequence). The V gene lost 6 bases and the J gene lost 4 bases, with 19 bases spanning the gap. The CDR3 DNA follows: TGTGCCAGTAGCCCCATCCGTCAGGGGAAATACAATGAGCAGTTCTTC. Protein sequence: CASSPIRQGKYNEQFF.

The chain carries TRBV5-6 and TRBJ2-3, with 13 bases that match TRBD2. There are 15 residues in the CDR3. Germline trimming cut 4 bases from V and 7 bases from J; bases unmatched to any gene: 6. Looked up from germline, CDR1 is SGHDT and CDR2 is YYEEEE. Here the CDR3 DNA reads TGTGCCAGCAGCGCGGGACTAGCGGGGAGTAATACGCAGTATTTT. This encodes CASSAGLAGSNTQYF.

DNA of the CDR3: TGTGCCAGCAGTTACTCGAGAGGGCAGGTGAACACCGGGGAGCTGTTTTTT. The encoded protein is CASSYSRGQVNTGELFF. This chain links TRBV6-2 or TRBV6-3 with TRBJ2-2; possibly TRBD2 for D (5 bases). The CDR3 has 17 amino acids. In germline, CDR1 is MNHEY, CDR2 SVGEGT. The V end was cut by 0 bases, the J end by 1 base, with 12 bases between.

This chain connects TRBV3-1 (or the pseudogene TRBV3-2) to TRBJ2-7, with D unclear. The CDR3 contains 12 residues. CDR1 and CDR2 from the germline V gene are LGHDT and YNNKEL (reference sequence). The germline V and J ends were trimmed by 4 bases and 2 bases, with 6 bases remaining between them. CDR3 protein: CASSRYPYEQYF. The CDR3 nucleotides are TGTGCCAGCAGCCGCTACCCCTACGAGCAGTACTTC.

There are many counts of this clone. The rearrangement links TRBV19 to TRBJ1-5; TRBD1 matches 7 bases. CDR1 is LNHDA, CDR2 SQIVND, per germline (reference sequence). CDR3 size: 14 residues. J gave up 15 bases and V 3 bases, and 14 bases lay outside the gene matches. CDR3 in DNA: TGTGCCAGTAGTATGGGGACAGCCTCCGAGGGGAGGCATTTT. It translates to CASSMGTASEGRHF. The variable domain in full, completed from reference TRBV19 and TRBJ1-5, reads DGGITQSPKYLFRKEGQNVTLSCEQNLNHDAMYWYRQDPGQGLRLIYYSQIVNDFQKGDIAEGYSVSREKKESFPLTVTSAQKNPTAFYLCASSMGTASEGRHFGDGTRLSIL.

A remark on this clone: Compared with germline, one end of the junction differs, possibly owing to a read error. The chain uses TRBV7-7 and TRBJ2-7, with 10 bases identical to TRBD1. The CDR3 consists of 20 residues. The germline CDR1 and CDR2 sequences are SSHAT and FNYEAQ (reference sequence). The CDR3 sequence: CASSLASPGQGSPLSYEQYF. The CDR3 DNA is TGTGCTAGCAGCTTAGCATCCCCGGGACAGGGGTCCCCCCTCTCCTACGAGCAGTACTTC.

V is TRBV11-2 and J is TRBJ1-3; no definite D call. Between the trimmed V and J ends, which lost 2 bases and 0 bases, there was a span of 8 bases. The germline V gene encodes CDR1 SGHAT and CDR2 FQNNGV. The CDR3 has 15 amino acids. The CDR3 is CASSLTDFSGNTIYF. The DNA of the CDR3 is TGTGCCAGCAGCTTAACAGATTTCTCTGGAAACACCATATATTTT. The full variable domain, its missing parts supplied by reference TRBV11-2 and TRBJ1-3, is EAGVAQSPRYKIIEKRQSVAFWCNPISGHATLYWYQQILGQGPKLLIQFQNNGVVDDSQLPKDRFSAERLKGVDSTLKIQPAKLEDSAVYLCASSLTDFSGNTIYFGEGSWLTVV.

This rearrangement joins TRBV5-4 to TRBJ1-1; D not resolved. The V end lost 0 bases, the J end lost 9 bases, and 18 bases lay between the germline ends. The CDR3 covers 15 residues. Per the germline V gene, CDR1 is SGHNT and CDR2 is YYREEE (reference sequence). The CDR3 coding sequence is TGTGCCAGCAGCTTGGATGGTAGGAGGACTAATCAAGCTTTCTTT. It encodes CASSLDGRRTNQAFF.

The rearrangement links TRBV19 to TRBJ2-7; possibly TRBD2 for D (6 bases). The CDR3 runs 13 residues. Germline values: CDR1 LNHDA, CDR2 SQIVND (reference sequence). The V and J ends lost 3 bases and 9 bases respectively, with 15 bases between them. This chain's CDR3 is CASSISGQSGQYF. CDR3 in DNA: TGTGCCAGTAGTATCAGCGGGCAGTCTGGGCAGTACTTC.

This chain uses TRBV2 with TRBJ1-1, with D possibly being TRBD1 (5 bases). The CDR3 has 13 amino acids. Germline CDR1 SNHLY, CDR2 FYNNEI. The V and J ends lost 4 bases and 5 bases respectively, with 11 bases between them. The CDR3 is CASSAGEGTEAFF. The CDR3 DNA is TGTGCCAGCAGTGCCGGGGAGGGGACTGAAGCTTTCTTT.